One and the same sample provided the 20 T cell receptor delta chains below, sequenced in a study of Vγ9Vδ2 T cells in congenital toxoplasmosis. A single-tube template-switch cDNA reaction was primed with TRGC- and TRDC-specific primers. Both the TRGC1 and TRGC2 constant genes were targeted by the TRGC primer. TCRdb called clones from the reads again using CATT. The sample records 650 to 850 delta-chain clones, around half being singletons. What was sequenced was gamma-delta T cells from blood. These TCRs come from a child under 10 years old born to a mother with Toxoplasma gondii infection during pregnancy, either congenitally infected or uninfected (not recorded which).

For this clone: A far larger clone is just one base off, so this is likely a read error. The gene calls are TRDV1 and TRDJ1; 9 nucleotides match TRDD3. No J segment appears in TCRdb, so it was assigned here by matching the sequence to germline. The CDR3 consists of 26 residues. The germline V gene has CDR1 TSWWSYY and CDR2 QGS. The ends lost 0 bases at V and 4 bases at J; junction bases unmatched: 36. The CDR3 coding sequence is TGTGCTCTTGGGGAACTTCCCCCTTCTTGCTTACGAGGATCTGGGGGATCCTCCTTGTGTGTCGATAAACTCATCTTT. Its protein product is CALGELPPSCLRGSGGSSLCVDKLIF.

In the case of this clone: TCRdb attributes to this sequence the protein of a much larger clone, which differs from the DNA translation at residue 10; a read error is likely, and the protein displayed is translated from the DNA. The V and J genes are TRDV1 and TRDJ1, with unresolved D. As TCRdb names no J gene, one was assigned here on the basis of a DNA match to germline. The CDR3 runs 14 residues. CDR1 and CDR2 (germline): TSWWSYY, QGS. CDR3 residues: CALGEPIYTGKLIF. In DNA, the CDR3 is TGTGCTCTTGGGGAACCAATCTACACCGGTAAACTCATCTTT.

Sample share makes this clone large. The rearrangement uses TRDV2 and TRDJ2, with 8 bases matching TRDD3. The CDR3 is 14 residues long. Germline trimming cut 3 bases from V and 1 base from J; bases unmatched to any gene: 0. Germline V CDR1 and CDR2: GEAIGNYY, EKD. The chain's CDR3 is CACDLGDLTAQLFF. The CDR3 coding sequence is TGTGCCTGTGACCTGGGGGATTTGACAGCACAACTCTTCTTT.

This clone was observed a handful of times. One base separates it from a far larger clone, so it is likely a read error. The chain is built from TRDV1 and TRDJ1; D is perhaps TRDD3 (6 bases). TCRdb offers no J gene call, so here the DNA was matched to germline to obtain one. Trimming shortened V by 5 bases and J by 2 bases, and 27 bases separated the two germline ends. The CDR3 contains 19 residues. Germline CDR1 TSWWSYY, CDR2 QGS. This chain's CDR3 is CALGKPPLSWVIRTDKLIF. The DNA of the CDR3 is TGTGCTCTTGGGAAACCTCCACTCTCCTGGGTGATACGAACCGATAAACTCATCTTT.

Remarks on this clone: The TCRdb protein comes from a much larger clone and disagrees with this DNA's translation at residue 8, likely due to a read error; the protein given here is derived from the DNA. The chain has TRDV2 and TRDJ3, with 7 bases that match TRDD3. The J gene was missing in TCRdb and was found by matching the end of the DNA to germline. Germline loops: CDR1 GEAIGNYY, CDR2 EKD. This CDR3 has 16 residues. The V gene end was trimmed by 3 bases and the J gene end by 3 bases; junction bases not matched to a gene: 4. The CDR3 region has the DNA TGTGCCTGTGACTGGGGGAGCTTCTGGGACACCCGACAGATGTTTTTC. This gives the protein CACDWGSFWDTRQMFF.

V usage is TRDV2 and J usage is TRDJ3, with unresolved D. TCRdb lists no J gene, so it was determined here by aligning the DNA to germline. Germline V gene sequence: CDR1 GEAIGNYY, CDR2 EKD. With 0 bases removed from V and 5 bases from J, the gap between germline ends came to 4 bases. The CDR3 runs 14 residues. The CDR3 here is CACDTVGDTRQMFF. CDR3 sequence (DNA): TGTGCCTGTGACACCGTGGGGGACACCCGACAGATGTTTTTC.

V gene TRDV2 combines with J gene TRDJ1; 7 bases line up with TRDD3. The J gene, left out of TCRdb, was set here by checking the DNA against germline. Germline CDR1 reads GEAIGNYY; CDR2 reads EKD. The junction had 34 bases not matched to a gene; V was cut back by 0 bases and J by 1 base. The length of the CDR3 is 25 residues. The CDR3 is CACDTGSLGGRSSWDTWGFTDKLIF. The CDR3 nucleotides are TGTGCCTGTGACACCGGGTCCCTTGGGGGTCGTAGCTCCTGGGACACCTGGGGGTTCACCGATAAACTCATCTTT.

Turning to this clone: This likely traces to a read error, being one base from a far larger clone. This chain uses TRAV29/DV5 with TRDJ1; 7 bases match TRDD3. TCRdb offers no J gene call, so here the DNA was matched to germline to obtain one. Germline V lookup: CDR1 NSMFDY, CDR2 ISSIKDK. Trimming at V came to 2 bases and at J to 0 bases, leaving 28 bases not matched to a gene. The CDR3 runs to 22 residues. CDR3 bases: TGTGCAGCAAGAACCAAAGAAGCTAGAGGGATACCTTACTGGAGGTACACCGATAAACTCATCTTT. Translating it yields CAARTKEARGIPYWRYTDKLIF. The entire variable domain, with the rest obtained from reference TRAV29/DV5 and TRDJ1, is as follows: DQQVKQNSPSLSVQEGRISILNCDYTNSMFDYFLWYKKYPAEGPTFLISISSIKDKNEDGRFTVFLNKSAKHLSLHIVPSQPGDSAVYFCAARTKEARGIPYWRYTDKLIFGKGTRVTVEP.

This clone came up a few times. The protein given by TCRdb reflects a much larger clone and differs at residue 3 from this DNA's translation, likely from a read error; the protein shown is the DNA's translation. The chain is built from TRAV36/DV7 and TRDJ1; no definite D call. Germline V gives CDR1 VTNFRS, CDR2 LTSSGIE (reference sequence). This CDR3 has 15 amino acids. V lost 7 bases and J lost 0, with 19 bases in between. The CDR3 reads CAKGVLNDNTDKLIF. In DNA, the CDR3 is TGTGCTAAGGGAGTACTGAACGACAACACCGATAAACTCATCTTT.

With respect to this clone: This is likely an artifact of a read error, given a far larger clone one base away. The gene calls are TRDV1 and TRDJ1, with D possibly being TRDD3 (6 bases). No J gene is reported in TCRdb; it was inferred here by comparing the DNA with germline. The CDR3 totals 19 residues. Germline values: CDR1 TSWWSYY, CDR2 QGS. The V end lost 1 base, the J end lost 0 bases, and 21 bases lay between the germline ends. The chain's CDR3 is CALGEPACRLGRYTDKLIF. The CDR3 nucleotides are TGTGCTCTTGGGGAACCAGCCTGTAGGCTGGGGCGGTACACCGATAAACTCATCTTT.

Details on this clone: Since a far larger clone is one base different, this is likely a read error. Other nucleotide sequences from this sample produce the same CDR3. The V and J genes are TRDV2 and TRDJ3, with 8 bases that match TRDD3. Here the J gene was assigned by germline matching of the DNA, as TCRdb has none. CDR3 length: 19 residues. The germline V gene has CDR1 GEAIGNYY and CDR2 EKD. V was pared by 0 bases and J by 4 bases, with 10 bases of the junction left unmatched. This CDR3 is CACDTVGYGSSWDTRQMFF. The CDR3 DNA follows: TGTGCCTGTGACACCGTGGGATACGGGAGCTCATGGGACACCCGACAGATGTTTTTC.

The J gene is TRDJ2, the V gene TRDV2, with 9 bases lining up with TRDD3. TCRdb lists no J gene, so it was determined here by aligning the DNA to germline. Losses at the gene ends were 3 bases for V and 0 bases for J; bases not matched to a gene: 7. The CDR3 is 17 amino acids. CDR1 is GEAIGNYY, CDR2 EKD, per germline. The CDR3 protein is CACDPLLGEALTAQLFF. DNA for the CDR3: TGTGCCTGTGACCCTCTACTGGGGGAAGCTTTGACAGCACAACTCTTCTTT.

With respect to this clone: The translation of this DNA and the TCRdb protein of a much larger clone differ at residue 14, probably owing to a read error; the protein shown here is translated from the DNA. There is no J gene call, but TRDV2 is given as the V gene; the DNA was not used to check the table's D call, TRDD3. CDR1 and CDR2 (germline): GEAIGNYY, EKD. The CDR3 contains 16 residues. The CDR3 here is CACDWGSSWDTRQIFF. The CDR3 nucleotides read TGTGCCTGTGACTGGGGGAGCTCCTGGGACACCCGACAGATTTTTTTC.

This clone was observed a handful of times. One junction end does not reproduce the germline sequence, and a read error may be involved. The V gene is TRDV1, the J gene TRDJ1; the match to TRDD3 covers 13 bases. Germline assignment: CDR1 TSWWSYY and CDR2 QGS. The CDR3 has 26 residues. CDR3 sequence reads: CALEELLEPIRPLSTGGYGLTDKLIF. In nucleotides, the CDR3 is TGTGCTCTTGAGGAACTGCTCGAACCAATTCGTCCGCTTAGTACTGGGGGATACGGTTTGACCGATAAACTCATCTTT.

Notes on this clone: A read error is the likely source, as a far larger clone sits one nucleotide away. The rearrangement uses TRDV2 and TRDJ3; 12 bases line up with TRDD3. The J gene was not available in TCRdb and was assigned here by matching the DNA to germline segments. The CDR3 runs to 21 residues. In germline, CDR1 is GEAIGNYY, CDR2 EKD. The CDR3 bases are TGTGCCTGTGACACCGGCTGGGGGATACGGGGGAGCTCCCGGGACACCCGACAGATGTTTTTC. Protein sequence: CACDTGWGIRGSSRDTRQMFF.

Note on this clone: A far larger clone is a single base away, which makes a read error likely. This chain joins TRAV29/DV5 and TRDJ1; the D gene is possibly TRDD3 (5 bases). The J gene, missing from TCRdb, was assigned here through DNA to germline matching. The CDR3 consists of 22 residues. The ends were cut back, 1 base at V and 0 bases at J, with 34 bases in the middle. Germline V gene sequence: CDR1 NSMFDY, CDR2 ISSIKDK. The CDR3 DNA reads as TGTGCAGCAAGCACCAAAGAAGCTAGAGGGGTACCTTACTGGAGGTACACCGATAAACTCATCTTT. Translated, it gives CAASTKEARGVPYWRYTDKLIF. The full variable domain, with the rest looked up from reference TRAV29/DV5 and TRDJ1, is DQQVKQNSPSLSVQEGRISILNCDYTNSMFDYFLWYKKYPAEGPTFLISISSIKDKNEDGRFTVFLNKSAKHLSLHIVPSQPGDSAVYFCAASTKEARGVPYWRYTDKLIFGKGTRVTVEP.

In the case of this clone: This probably arose from a read error, given a far larger clone one base away. The J gene is TRDJ1, the V gene TRDV1; TRDD3 might be the D (6 bases). As TCRdb names no J gene, one was assigned here on the basis of a DNA match to germline. This CDR3 has 21 residues. CDR1 and CDR2 (germline): TSWWSYY, QGS. The germline V and J ends were trimmed by 0 bases and 7 bases, with 33 bases remaining between them. CDR3: CALGELRGLLPTWGSGGKLIF. As DNA, the CDR3 is TGTGCTCTTGGGGAACTGAGGGGTCTGCTTCCAACTTGGGGATCCGGGGGTAAACTCATCTTT.

As to this clone: This likely stems from a read error, as it lies one base from a far larger clone. This sample includes further DNA sequences coding for the same CDR3. The chain is built from TRDV2 and TRDJ2; D possibly corresponds to TRDD3 (5 bases). This CDR3 spans 15 amino acids. CDR1 is GEAIGNYY, CDR2 EKD, per germline. Trimming took off 0 bases at V and 0 bases at J, with 7 bases between the two ends. In DNA form, the CDR3 reads TGTGCCTGTGACACCTGGGGTGCTTTGACAGCACAACTCTTCTTT. It encodes CACDTWGALTAQLFF.

As to this clone: A read error likely explains this, since a far larger clone differs by one base. The rearrangement joins TRDV1 to TRDJ2; 10 bases fit TRDD3. Assignment of the J gene here rests on matching the DNA to germline, because TCRdb gives none. V lost 8 bases to trimming and J lost 4 bases; unmatched junction nucleotides: 25. CDR3 length equals 21 residues. Germline values: CDR1 TSWWSYY, CDR2 QGS. The CDR3 loop is CALRVPLPKGMGDTETAQLFF. CDR3 nucleotides: TGTGCTCTTAGGGTTCCCCTTCCTAAGGGAATGGGGGATACTGAGACAGCACAACTCTTCTTT.

Concerning this clone: A far larger clone differs by one base, so this is likely a read error. Other DNA sequences in this sample translate to the same CDR3. The rearrangement uses TRDV2 and TRDJ1; no reliable D call. TCRdb offers no J gene call, so here the DNA was matched to germline to obtain one. Germline lookup yields CDR1 GEAIGNYY and CDR2 EKD. Trimming shortened V by 1 base and J by 2 bases, and 7 bases separated the two germline ends. The CDR3 is made up of 13 amino acids. Written as DNA, the CDR3 is TGTGCCTGTGACACAATTGGAACCGATAAACTCATCTTT. Translating it yields CACDTIGTDKLIF.